This T cell receptor beta chain was obtained from a study of T-cell memory formation after mild COVID-19. Turning to the study itself: TCR clusters showed largely donor specificity.

The CDR3 length is 14 residues. V gave up 5 bases and J gave up 4 bases; unmatched junction bases: 5. With constant-segment primers, 5'RACE yielded cDNA libraries of TCR alpha and TCR beta that carried sample barcodes and UMIs. In TCRdb, the 5' RACE reads were re-called with MiXCR into one record per CDR3 protein. The profile shows hundreds of thousands of distinct CDR3 sequences, less than 25% of them singletons. This clonotype has more than one count but fewer than ten. The chain is built from TRBV12-3 or TRBV12-4 and TRBJ2-7; TRBD1 matches 10 bases. The material sequenced was PBMCs or a T cell subset sorted from them (not recorded which). The receptor's source is an adult woman who had mild COVID-19 (a few samples of this study predate the infection). Cell type and time point are not known. As DNA, the CDR3 is TGTGCCAGCAGTGGGGACAGGGGAAGATACGAGCAGTACTTC. Amino acid sequence: CASSGDRGRYEQYF.